This TCR beta chain was recorded in a study of blood T cell repertoires in COVID-19. Germline loops: CDR1 SGDLS, CDR2 YYNGEE. V shed 4 bases and J 6 bases; nucleotides not matched to a gene: 6. This CDR3 is built from 14 residues. Produced via immunoSEQ multiplex PCR; TCRdb's table is partial and in-frame only. The sample lists about 110,000 clones; approximately 70% were seen once. The receptor's source is a woman aged 40 to 50 with acute or convalescent COVID-19. Sequenced sample: peripheral blood. This sequence joins TRBV9 and TRBJ2-3; 9 bases are shared with TRBD2. CDR3 DNA: TGTGCCAGCAGCTCCCGGACTAGCGAGGATACGCAGTATTTT. Translated, it gives CASSSRTSEDTQYF.